This TCR beta chain was captured in a study of response to subunit inactivated influenza vaccine. Study conclusions and caveats: Authors suggested that a seasonal influenza vaccination recruits few new T cells each time.

TCRdb re-called the RT-PCR reads with MiXCR, one entry per CDR3 protein. Of about 780,000 distinct CDR3 sequences listed, roughly 18% are singletons. Notes on this clonotype: The antigen is not known.

The CDR3 length is 16 residues. The sequencing used PBMCs from blood, collected around 5 days after vaccination. This sequence was found in a man aged 50-60 years who received an inactivated influenza vaccine. The rearrangement joins TRBV21-1 to TRBJ2-5; TRBD2, the table's D call, lacks a check against the DNA. TRBV21-1 is an annotated pseudogene. The CDR3 DNA is TGTGCCAGCAGCAAGGGACTAGCGGGAGTTGTGAAGACCCAGTACTTC. It specifies CASSKGLAGVVKTQYF.